A single sample is the source of the 25 T cell receptor beta chains below, sequenced in a study of cytomegalovirus exposure and HLA in healthy donors. PCR was performed using 60 Vbeta and 13 Jbeta primers. The protocol was immunoSEQ multiplex PCR, while the TCRdb copy is restricted to in-frame clones and leaves out a portion. The table records 150,000 to 200,000 clones, over 65% of them present only once. The specimen sequenced was PBMCs. The receptors derive from a woman aged 30 to 39 in good health and CMV-seropositive.

The genes are TRBV7-9 and TRBJ2-3, with D perhaps matching TRBD1 (7 bases). Trimming removed 2 bases at V and 0 bases at J, with 15 bases between. The CDR3 covers 17 residues. Per the germline V gene, CDR1 is SEHNR and CDR2 is FQNEAQ (reference sequence). The CDR3 nucleotides read TGTGCCAGCAGCTTATTGGGCAGGGGGACTAGCACAGATACGCAGTATTTT. Amino acids: CASSLLGRGTSTDTQYF.

V usage is TRBV19 and J usage is TRBJ1-1; the match to TRBD1 covers 7 bases. Per the germline V gene, CDR1 is LNHDA and CDR2 is SQIVND (reference sequence). CDR3 length equals 14 residues. Germline trimming cut 6 bases from V and 3 bases from J; bases unmatched to any gene: 7. This chain's CDR3 is CASRDQGEYTEAFF. The CDR3 DNA reads TGTGCCAGTAGAGATCAGGGGGAATACACTGAAGCTTTCTTT. The full variable domain, completed using reference TRBV19 and TRBJ1-1, is DGGITQSPKYLFRKEGQNVTLSCEQNLNHDAMYWYRQDPGQGLRLIYYSQIVNDFQKGDIAEGYSVSREKKESFPLTVTSAQKNPTAFYLCASRDQGEYTEAFFGQGTRLTVV.

The J gene is TRBJ2-7, the V gene TRBV11-3; D might be TRBD2 (6 bases). V was shortened by 5 bases and J by 7 bases, with 18 bases between the two germline ends. The CDR3 has 14 amino acids. The germline CDR1 and CDR2 sequences are SGHNT and YENEEA. Written as DNA, the CDR3 is TGTGCCAGCAGCCCCCAGCCGGGGGAGGATGAGCAGTACTTC. It is translated as CASSPQPGEDEQYF.

The chain has TRBV30 and TRBJ2-5; 8 positions agree with TRBD2. Per the germline V gene, CDR1 is GTSNPN and CDR2 is SVGIG (reference sequence). The CDR3 spans 15 residues. Unmatched junction bases numbered 7, after V lost 0 bases and J lost 4 bases. The CDR3 region has the DNA TGTGCCTGGAGTGTACGTAGGCTAGCGGGAGAGACCCAGTACTTC. Translated, it gives CAWSVRRLAGETQYF.

The chain uses TRBV29-1 and TRBJ2-7; the D gene is possibly TRBD1 (7 bases). V shed 8 bases and J shed 5 bases, with 25 bases lying between them. The CDR3 has 15 residues. The germline gives CDR1 SQVTM, CDR2 ANQGSEA. CDR3 DNA sequence: TGCAGCCCATCTCAGGGGGGCGTCCAAATCCACGAGCAGTACTTC. Translation gives CSPSQGGVQIHEQYF.

The genes are TRBV5-6 and TRBJ2-1; D is perhaps TRBD2 (5 bases). Germline V gene data show CDR1 as SGHDT and CDR2 as YYEEEE. Trimming pared 0 bases from V and 8 bases from J, leaving 9 bases between. The CDR3 runs 13 residues. The CDR3 DNA reads TGTGCCAGCAGCTTGGGGACGGGGTATGAGCAGTTCTTC. The encoded protein is CASSLGTGYEQFF.

The chain uses TRBV29-1 and TRBJ2-5, with a weak D call TRBD2 (5 bases). Trimming took 4 bases from V and 2 from J, leaving 8 bases between them. Per the germline V gene, CDR1 is SQVTM and CDR2 is ANQGSEA. The CDR3 totals 12 residues. The CDR3 nucleotides read TGCAGCGTTGTAGCGACTCAAGAGACCCAGTACTTC. Residues: CSVVATQETQYF.

The chain carries TRBV6-5 and TRBJ2-7; unclear D gene. Trimming cost V 6 bases and J 4 bases, with 16 bases left between them. Germline V gene lookup returns CDR1 MNHEY and CDR2 SVGAGI. This CDR3 region has 14 residues. CDR3 amino acids: CASSPWRSVYEQYF. CDR3 DNA sequence: TGTGCCAGCAGCCCCTGGCGGTCCGTATACGAGCAGTACTTC.

The sample holds many counts of this clone. At the DNA level, this CDR3 is encoded by other sequences in the same sample as well. The chain recombines TRBV5-1 with TRBJ1-1; 9 nucleotides align to TRBD1. Germline V gene data show CDR1 as SGHRS and CDR2 as YFSETQ. The V segment lost 0 bases and the J segment 1 base; nucleotides outside the gene matches: 4. The CDR3 length is 16 residues. The DNA of the CDR3 is TGCGCCAGCAGCTTGGAGGGACAGGGCACGAACACTGAAGCTTTCTTT. Its protein is CASSLEGQGTNTEAFF. Based on the CDR3 plus reference TRBV5-1 and TRBJ1-1, the full variable domain is KAGVTQTPRYLIKTRGQQVTLSCSPISGHRSVSWYQQTPGQGLQFLFEYFSETQRNKGNFPGRFSGRQFSNSRSEMNVSTLELGDSALYLCASSLEGQGTNTEAFFGQGTRLTVV.

The chain combines TRBV18 with TRBJ1-1, with a weak D call TRBD1 (5 bases). Germline lookup yields CDR1 KGHSH and CDR2 LQKENI. The V end lost 3 bases, the J end lost 5 bases, and 7 bases lay between the germline ends. The CDR3 length is 12 residues. The CDR3 sequence is CASSPRVTEAFF. The CDR3 DNA sequence: TGTGCCAGCTCACCCAGGGTTACTGAAGCTTTCTTT.

The CDR3 DNA reads TGTGCCAGCAGCTTAGCTGAGGATACGCAGTATTTT. This gives the protein CASSLAEDTQYF. The V call is TRBV11-3, the J call TRBJ2-3; D remains ambiguous. Trimming shortened V by 1 base and J by 6 bases, and 5 bases separated the two germline ends. Germline CDR1 and CDR2: SGHNT and YENEEA. The CDR3 sequence is 12 residues long.

The J gene is TRBJ1-1, the V gene TRBV4-1; D is possibly TRBD1 (6 bases). Germline CDR1 reads MGHRA; CDR2 reads YSYEKL. The CDR3 covers 15 residues. The V end lost 4 bases, the J end lost 0 bases, and 12 bases lay between the germline ends. The CDR3 DNA reads as TGCGCCAGCAGCCTCCGCGGACAGCTGAACACTGAAGCTTTCTTT. Its translation: CASSLRGQLNTEAFF.

The V gene is TRBV7-2, the J gene TRBJ2-3; perhaps TRBD2 as D (6 bases). The germline V gene has CDR1 SGHTA and CDR2 FQGNSA. The CDR3 extends over 15 amino acids. V was shortened by 5 bases and J by 4 bases, with 16 bases between the two germline ends. DNA for the CDR3: TGTGCCAGCAGCCCTCCGGGGGTAGTAGCAGATACGCAGTATTTT. This sequence encodes CASSPPGVVADTQYF.

This rearrangement joins TRBV4-3 to TRBJ1-2, with a weak D call TRBD1 (6 bases). V was shortened by 0 bases and J by 5 bases, with 16 bases between the two germline ends. CDR3 length: 16 amino acids. Germline CDR1 is LGHNA and CDR2 is YSLEER. The CDR3 sequence is CASSQDDYRERYGYTF. CDR3 nucleotides: TGCGCCAGCAGCCAAGATGATTACAGGGAAAGGTATGGCTACACCTTC.

CDR3 region: CASSEDGTSGRPGETQYF. The DNA of the CDR3 is TGTGCCAGCAGTGAAGACGGGACTAGCGGGAGGCCCGGAGAGACCCAGTACTTC. The chain has TRBV6-1 and TRBJ2-5, with 15 nucleotides matching TRBD2. Per germline, CDR1 MNHNS and CDR2 SASEGT. V shed 1 base and J 4 bases; nucleotides not matched to a gene: 7. This CDR3 has 18 amino acids.

CDR3 loop: CASSLDQGTGEAQHF. As DNA, the CDR3 is TGTGCCAGCAGCTTAGATCAAGGGACAGGGGAGGCCCAGCATTTT. V usage is TRBV11-2 and J usage is TRBJ1-5, with 10 bases that match TRBD1. The CDR3 runs to 15 residues. From germline, CDR1 is SGHAT and CDR2 FQNNGV. With 0 bases clipped from V and 11 bases from J, the junction kept 7 bases outside the gene matches.

The chain has TRBV28 and TRBJ2-7; 7 bases match TRBD2. The CDR3 has 15 residues. V shed 5 bases, J shed 3 bases, and the junction held 10 bases outside the gene matches. Germline CDR1 MDHEN, CDR2 SYDVKM. CDR3 sequence (DNA): TGTGCCAGCAGTCCACCCTTCGGGACTAACTACGAGCAGTACTTC. It is translated as CASSPPFGTNYEQYF.

The rearrangement uses TRBV30 and TRBJ1-2; D is perhaps TRBD1 (5 bases). CDR1 is GTSNPN and CDR2 is SVGIG in the germline V gene (reference sequence). V lost 1 base to trimming and J lost 1 base, with 7 bases between them. The CDR3 extends over 13 amino acids. The CDR3 sequence is CAWSETVNYGYTF. The CDR3 DNA follows: TGTGCCTGGAGTGAGACAGTTAACTATGGCTACACCTTC.

The rearrangement joins TRBV11-3 to TRBJ1-1; 7 bases map to TRBD1. The CDR3 is made up of 14 amino acids. Per germline, CDR1 SGHNT and CDR2 YENEEA. The V gene end was trimmed by 10 bases and the J gene end by 1 base; junction bases not matched to a gene: 9. CDR3 in DNA: TGTGCCACCCAACAGGGGACCCGGAACACTGAAGCTTTCTTT. Amino acids: CATQQGTRNTEAFF.

V and J are TRBV5-1 and TRBJ1-4; 8 nucleotides match TRBD1. This CDR3 comprises 14 residues. The germline V gene encodes CDR1 SGHRS and CDR2 YFSETQ. V gave up 2 bases and J gave up 7 bases; unmatched junction bases: 4. CDR3 sequence reads: CASSFGQGVEKLFF. In DNA form, the CDR3 reads TGCGCCAGCAGCTTTGGACAGGGCGTTGAAAAACTGTTTTTT. Full variable domain (missing parts from reference TRBV5-1 and TRBJ1-4): KAGVTQTPRYLIKTRGQQVTLSCSPISGHRSVSWYQQTPGQGLQFLFEYFSETQRNKGNFPGRFSGRQFSNSRSEMNVSTLELGDSALYLCASSFGQGVEKLFFGSGTQLSVL.

This chain uses TRBV7-3 with TRBJ2-3; 8 nucleotides agree with TRBD1. Germline values: CDR1 SGHTA, CDR2 FQGTGA. Germline trimming cut 1 base from V and 5 bases from J; bases unmatched to any gene: 5. The CDR3 is made up of 15 amino acids. The CDR3 here is CASSLNAGGRDTQYF. The CDR3 DNA sequence: TGTGCCAGCAGCTTAAACGCAGGGGGCCGAGATACGCAGTATTTT.

This clone was seen a handful of times. The V gene is TRBV9, the J gene TRBJ2-5, with 14 positions matching TRBD2. The V and J ends lost 2 bases and 4 bases, in that order; junction bases with no gene match: 4. Germline V gives CDR1 SGDLS, CDR2 YYNGEE. This CDR3 contains 16 residues. The CDR3: CASSVRLAGGGETQYF. The CDR3 bases are TGTGCCAGCAGCGTTCGACTAGCGGGGGGGGGAGAGACCCAGTACTTC. The variable domain in full, with the rest retrieved from reference TRBV9 and TRBJ2-5, is DSGVTQTPKHLITATGQRVTLRCSPRSGDLSVYWYQQSLDQGLQFLIQYYNGEERAKGNILERFSAQQFPDLHSELNLSSLELGDSALYFCASSVRLAGGGETQYFGPGTRLLVL.

A few counts support this clone. The rearrangement links TRBV5-1 to TRBJ1-2; D is uncertain. The CDR3 is made up of 17 amino acids. Trimming pared 4 bases from V and 4 bases from J, leaving 23 bases between. Germline CDR1 reads SGHRS; CDR2 reads YFSETQ. The CDR3 reads CASSLAESLSLLYGYTF. The CDR3 DNA follows: TGCGCCAGCAGCCTGGCGGAGAGTCTTAGTCTCCTCTATGGCTACACCTTC.

The chain employs TRBV5-1 and TRBJ1-2; D may be TRBD1 (6 bases). The germline V gene has CDR1 SGHRS and CDR2 YFSETQ. The CDR3 spans 14 residues. Trimming removed 0 bases at V and 3 bases at J, with 9 bases between. The CDR3 DNA follows: TGCGCCAGCAGCTTGGGGACAGACGACTATGGCTACACCTTC. It yields the protein CASSLGTDDYGYTF.

This sequence joins TRBV2 and TRBJ2-3; D gene uncertain. Trimming left V 4 bases short and J 6 bases short, with 14 bases between. CDR1 SNHLY and CDR2 FYNNEI come from the germline V gene. This CDR3 contains 14 residues. CDR3 bases: TGTGCCAGCAGTGTTCTCAAATCCGGGGATACGCAGTATTTT. Its translation is CASSVLKSGDTQYF. The full variable domain, its missing parts supplied by reference TRBV2 and TRBJ2-3, is EPEVTQTPSHQVTQMGQEVILRCVPISNHLYFYWYRQILGQKVEFLVSFYNNEISEKSEIFDDQFSVERPDGSNFTLKIRSTKLEDSAMYFCASSVLKSGDTQYFGPGTRLTVL.